This TCR beta chain originates from a study of neoadjuvant anti-PD-1 for oral cavity cancer. The study, taken as a whole, reports: Post-nivolumab, blood T cell clonality was significantly elevated in non-responders.

Measured with immunoSEQ multiplex PCR; TCRdb has only the in-frame clones, and not every one. The data hold around 15,000 clones, with about 67% observed a single time. This clone was detected only once. No antigen is known for it. This CDR3 is 15 amino acids long. V lost 4 bases and J lost 2, with 11 bases in between. Germline V gene data show CDR1 as LNHNV and CDR2 as YYDKDF (reference sequence). This specimen consisted of PBMCs, obtained before nivolumab (anti-PD-1) treatment. The source is a person between 35 and 79 years old with oral cavity squamous cell carcinoma. The chain couples TRBV15 to TRBJ2-2; D is unclear. CDR3 coding DNA: TGTGCCACCAGCATAGCTGGGCTTAACACCGGGGAGCTGTTTTTT. Protein: CATSIAGLNTGELFF.